The present TCR beta chain was sequenced within a study of blood T cell repertoires in COVID-19. Overall study: Whether acute or convalescent, the COVID-19 samples came from the United States, Italy and Spain. The cDNA or gDNA used as material had been derived from T cells, B-cell-depleted T cells, or PBMCs.

In the authors' workflow: Nucleated cell counts were estimated from reference gene primer amplification. Produced via immunoSEQ multiplex PCR; TCRdb's table is partial and in-frame only. Clonal size and the V and J genes are those of that table, whereas D and trimming came from the DNA. The sample includes 110,000 to 150,000 clones, roughly 82% of them seen just once. Germline V gene data show CDR1 as MNHEY and CDR2 as SMNVEV (reference sequence). This CDR3 region has 17 residues. V was trimmed by 3 bases and J by 4 bases, leaving 21 bases between them. The receptor was isolated from a man aged 60-69 years with active or convalescent COVID-19. Sequencing was performed on peripheral blood. V usage is TRBV27 and J usage is TRBJ1-2, with D hard to call. CDR3 protein: CASSFSPLELLLYGYTF. CDR3 sequence (DNA): TGTGCCAGCAGTTTCTCCCCCCTCGAACTTCTCCTCTATGGCTACACCTTC.